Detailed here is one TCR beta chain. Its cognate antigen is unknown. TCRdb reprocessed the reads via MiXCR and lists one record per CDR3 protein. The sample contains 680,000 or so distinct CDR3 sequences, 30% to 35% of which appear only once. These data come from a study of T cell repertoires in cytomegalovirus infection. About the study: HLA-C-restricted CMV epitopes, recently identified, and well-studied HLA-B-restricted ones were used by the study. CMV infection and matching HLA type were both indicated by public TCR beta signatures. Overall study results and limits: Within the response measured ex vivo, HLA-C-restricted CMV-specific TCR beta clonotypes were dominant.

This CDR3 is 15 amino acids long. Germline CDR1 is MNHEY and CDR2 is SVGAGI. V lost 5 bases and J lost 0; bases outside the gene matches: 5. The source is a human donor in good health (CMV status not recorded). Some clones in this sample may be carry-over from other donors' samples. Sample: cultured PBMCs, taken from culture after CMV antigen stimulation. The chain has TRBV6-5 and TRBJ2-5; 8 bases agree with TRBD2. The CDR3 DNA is TGTGCCAGCAGTCTTAGCGGGGCCCACCAAGAGACCCAGTACTTC. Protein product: CASSLSGAHQETQYF.